The 12 T cell receptor beta chains reported below all come from one sample, sequenced in a study of beta chain features in type 1 diabetes. Sequencing targeted expressed TCRB transcripts, as all isolated RNA had been reverse transcribed. This table comes from immunoSEQ multiplex PCR, and its TCRdb copy is limited to in-frame clones, with some not included. The sample comprises under 800,000 clones, around 16% of which are singletons, and approximately 0.087% rests with the top ten. What was sequenced was naive CD4+ T cells from blood. The origin of the receptors is a man between 18 and 29 years old in good health.

For the CDR3, the DNA is TGTGCCATCAGGGAGGATAGCAATCAGCCCCAGCATTTT. Its translation: CAIREDSNQPQHF. The rearrangement joins TRBV10-3 to TRBJ1-5, with unresolved D. Germline CDR1 and CDR2: ENHRY and SYGVKD. Trimming removed 6 bases at V and 0 bases at J, with 6 bases between. The CDR3 contains 13 residues.

This clone was found a few times. The rearrangement links TRBV7-8 to TRBJ2-7; tentatively, D is TRBD1 (6 bases). Trimming stripped 0 bases from V and 0 bases from J, with 15 bases between. The CDR3 is 17 amino acids. CDR1 and CDR2 from the germline V gene are SGHVS and FQNEAQ. The CDR3 nucleotides read TGTGCCAGCAGCTTAGCGCCCCAGGGGCAACCCTCCTACGAGCAGTACTTC. Protein: CASSLAPQGQPSYEQYF. The whole variable domain, remainder taken from reference TRBV7-8 and TRBJ2-7, is GAGVSQSPRYKVAKRGQDVALRCDPISGHVSLFWYQQALGQGPEFLTYFQNEAQLDKSGLPSDRFFAERPEGSVSTLKIQRTQQEDSAVYLCASSLAPQGQPSYEQYFGPGTRLTVT.

This clone was recorded a few times. The rearrangement uses TRBV28 and TRBJ1-2; a weak D match, TRBD1 (5 bases). The CDR3 runs to 15 residues. V was cut by 3 bases and J by 0 bases, with 11 bases left in between. Germline assignment: CDR1 MDHEN and CDR2 SYDVKM. The CDR3 region has the DNA TGTGCCAGCAGTTTCACTTCGGGGCCTAACTATGGCTACACCTTC. This gives the protein CASSFTSGPNYGYTF.

The chain is built from TRBV12-5 and TRBJ1-1, with D possibly being TRBD1 (5 bases). Germline CDR1 reads LGHNT; CDR2 reads FRNRAP. The CDR3 has 16 amino acids. V was pared by 3 bases and J by 1 base, with 15 bases between. CDR3 coding DNA: TGTGCTAGTGGTTTTGCCCCAGGGCTGGGGAACACTGAAGCTTTCTTT. Translated: CASGFAPGLGNTEAFF.

The chain recombines TRBV7-8 with TRBJ2-2; D call uncertain. The CDR3 totals 15 residues. The V gene's germline CDR1 is SGHVS and CDR2 FQNEAQ. With 5 bases removed from V and 1 base from J, the gap between germline ends came to 11 bases. The DNA for the CDR3 is TGTGCCAGCAGCCGACCGGAAAGGAACACCGGGGAGCTGTTTTTT. Translation: CASSRPERNTGELFF.

This clone has just a few counts. The chain uses TRBV28 and TRBJ1-5; D not certain. Trimming took 7 bases from V and 6 from J, leaving 13 bases between them. This CDR3 is 13 amino acids long. The germline gives CDR1 MDHEN, CDR2 SYDVKM. This CDR3 is CASKLGLSQPQHF. DNA for the CDR3: TGTGCCAGCAAACTCGGCCTGTCTCAGCCCCAGCATTTT.

In this sample, this clone turned up a few times. J is TRBJ2-3 and V is TRBV6-5, with D unresolved. Germline lookup yields CDR1 MNHEY and CDR2 SVGAGI. The CDR3 sequence is 15 residues long. Deletions cut 6 bases from V and 2 bases from J, with 15 bases between. In nucleotides, the CDR3 is TGTGCCAGCAGGCCCACCGGAAGGACCACAGATACGCAGTATTTT. This sequence encodes CASRPTGRTTDTQYF.

This chain joins TRBV5-4 and TRBJ2-5; D uncertain. V lost 4 bases to trimming and J lost 5 bases, with 9 bases between them. In germline, CDR1 is SGHNT, CDR2 YYREEE (reference sequence). This CDR3 is 12 amino acids long. The CDR3 sequence is CASSRTGETQYF. CDR3 in DNA: TGTGCCAGCAGCCGTACTGGGGAGACCCAGTACTTC.

This clone was recorded a few times. The chain links TRBV28 to TRBJ2-7; possible D gene TRBD1, 6 bases. V shed 2 bases and J shed 4 bases, with 9 bases lying between them. The CDR3 sequence is 13 residues long. CDR1 MDHEN and CDR2 SYDVKM come from the germline V gene. CDR3: CASSLPQGYEQYF. The CDR3 DNA is TGTGCCAGCAGTTTACCACAGGGATACGAGCAGTACTTC.

This chain joins TRBV15 and TRBJ2-7; D is ambiguous. The CDR3 length is 14 residues. Germline V CDR1 and CDR2: LNHNV, YYDKDF (reference sequence). V was cut by 0 bases and J by 3 bases, with 9 bases left in between. CDR3 sequence: CATSRDWQHYEQYF. The CDR3, as DNA: TGTGCCACCAGCAGAGATTGGCAACACTACGAGCAGTACTTC.

This clone was found a few times. The chain uses TRBV5-1 and TRBJ1-1; maybe TRBD1 (5 bases). The CDR3 is 13 residues long. CDR1 and CDR2 (germline): SGHRS, YFSETQ. Trimming removed 2 bases at V and 4 bases at J, with 9 bases between. The CDR3 is CASSFSGTTEAFF. The CDR3 coding sequence is TGCGCCAGCAGCTTTTCAGGGACCACTGAAGCTTTCTTT.

The rearrangement joins TRBV2 to TRBJ1-2; 11 bases line up with TRBD1. CDR1 SNHLY and CDR2 FYNNEI come from the germline V gene. CDR3 length: 13 residues. With V trimmed by 7 bases and J by 11 bases, 9 bases remained unmatched. The CDR3 region has the DNA TGTGCCAGCACAGGACAGGGGGCCGGGGGATACACCTTC. Its translation: CASTGQGAGGYTF.